These 19 T cell receptor beta chains share one sample of origin, sequenced in a study of T cell changes during pregnancy in multiple sclerosis. The repertoire was sequenced with immunoSEQ multiplex PCR; TCRdb's copy has only in-frame clones and lacks some. The sample has tens of thousands of clones; 70% to 90% are singletons. This sample comprised CD8+ T cells from peripheral blood mononuclear cells, obtained in the second trimester of pregnancy. These receptors originate from a female donor with multiple sclerosis, enrolled in a pregnancy study.

The V and J genes are TRBV7-8 and TRBJ2-7, with D possibly matching TRBD1 (6 bases). This CDR3 contains 13 residues. Germline V gene lookup returns CDR1 SGHVS and CDR2 FQNEAQ. Deletions cut 5 bases from V and 5 bases from J, with 13 bases between. CDR3 amino acids: CASSVHRVHEQYF. The CDR3 DNA reads as TGTGCCAGCAGCGTTCACAGGGTTCACGAGCAGTACTTC.

In this sample, this clone turned up once. The chain combines TRBV9 with TRBJ1-2, with D possibly TRBD1 on 6 matching bases. CDR1 is SGDLS, CDR2 YYNGEE, per germline. The CDR3 extends over 16 amino acids. The V and J ends lost 0 bases and 7 bases respectively, with 19 bases between them. The CDR3 protein is CASSVVGEGVETGYTF. DNA for the CDR3: TGTGCCAGCAGCGTAGTTGGGGAGGGGGTTGAGACTGGCTACACCTTC. Variable domain in full (rest from reference TRBV9 and TRBJ1-2): DSGVTQTPKHLITATGQRVTLRCSPRSGDLSVYWYQQSLDQGLQFLIQYYNGEERAKGNILERFSAQQFPDLHSELNLSSLELGDSALYFCASSVVGEGVETGYTFGSGTRLTVV.

The CDR3 protein is CASSFYDRGDMNSPLHF. The CDR3 nucleotides read TGTGCCAGCAGTTTTTACGACAGGGGGGATATGAATTCACCCCTCCACTTT. The gene calls are TRBV28 and TRBJ1-6; TRBD1 aligns across 9 bases. This CDR3 comprises 17 residues. After removal of 3 bases from V and 7 bases from J, the junction contained 10 bases not matched to a gene. Germline V lookup: CDR1 MDHEN, CDR2 SYDVKM.

This rearrangement joins TRBV15 to TRBJ2-7; 7 bases match TRBD2. V lost 0 bases and J lost 4; bases outside the gene matches: 6. Looked up from germline, CDR1 is LNHNV and CDR2 is YYDKDF (reference sequence). The CDR3 is 15 amino acids. In DNA, the CDR3 is TGTGCCACCAGCAGAGATCGGGGCGGGAGTTACGAGCAGTACTTC. It yields the protein CATSRDRGGSYEQYF.

The J gene is TRBJ2-5, the V gene TRBV5-1; a weak D match, TRBD1 (6 bases). Germline V CDR1 and CDR2: SGHRS, YFSETQ. Trimming stripped 6 bases from V and 1 base from J, with 10 bases between. The CDR3 has 13 amino acids. CDR3 in amino acids: CASTSDSQETQYF. DNA of the CDR3: TGCGCCAGCACCTCGGACAGCCAAGAGACCCAGTACTTC.

In its sample, this clone was seen a few times. V and J are TRBV6-5 and TRBJ2-7, with TRBD2 matching 9 bases. The CDR3 is 16 amino acids. After removal of 3 bases from V and 5 bases from J, the junction contained 11 bases not matched to a gene. In germline, CDR1 is MNHEY, CDR2 SVGAGI. CDR3 sequence reads: CASSYTNLAGANEQYF. Here the CDR3 DNA reads TGTGCCAGCAGTTATACAAATTTAGCGGGGGCCAACGAGCAGTACTTC.

The J gene is TRBJ2-7, the V gene TRBV7-6; 9 nucleotides line up with TRBD2. The junction had 14 bases not matched to a gene; V was cut back by 5 bases and J by 6 bases. This CDR3 contains 16 residues. The germline V gene encodes CDR1 SGHVS and CDR2 FNYEAQ. The CDR3 loop is CASSPEVAGVPGEQYF. The DNA for the CDR3 is TGTGCCAGCAGCCCCGAGGTAGCGGGAGTTCCCGGCGAGCAGTACTTC.

This clone has only one observation. The V gene is TRBV11-2, the J gene TRBJ2-1; TRBD1 matches 8 bases. CDR1 is SGHAT and CDR2 is FQNNGV in the germline V gene. V shed 2 bases, J shed 8 bases, and the junction held 11 bases outside the gene matches. The CDR3 totals 16 residues. The CDR3 DNA is TGTGCCAGCAGCTTATGGTCCCAGGGGGCTATCGATGAGCAGTTCTTC. It specifies CASSLWSQGAIDEQFF. Complete variable domain (other parts from reference TRBV11-2 and TRBJ2-1): EAGVAQSPRYKIIEKRQSVAFWCNPISGHATLYWYQQILGQGPKLLIQFQNNGVVDDSQLPKDRFSAERLKGVDSTLKIQPAKLEDSAVYLCASSLWSQGAIDEQFFGPGTRLTVL.

The CDR3 DNA sequence: TGCGCCAGCAGCTTTGGACTAGCGGCGTACTCCTACAATGAGCAGTTCTTC. Translating it yields CASSFGLAAYSYNEQFF. The chain combines TRBV5-1 with TRBJ2-1; 10 bases match TRBD2. Germline V gene sequence: CDR1 SGHRS, CDR2 YFSETQ. With V trimmed by 2 bases and J by 0 bases, 5 bases remained unmatched. This CDR3 comprises 17 residues.

J is TRBJ1-4 and V is TRBV7-9; D uncertain. Germline CDR1 and CDR2: SEHNR and FQNEAQ (reference sequence). Deletions cut 5 bases from V and 5 bases from J, with 3 bases between. CDR3 length equals 11 residues. For the CDR3, the DNA is TGTGCCAGCAGCGGCAATGAAAAACTGTTTTTT. This sequence encodes CASSGNEKLFF.

The gene calls are TRBV27 and TRBJ2-1; D may be TRBD1 (6 bases). This CDR3 is built from 13 residues. V shed 6 bases and J shed 4 bases, with 10 bases lying between them. CDR1 MNHEY and CDR2 SMNVEV come from the germline V gene (reference sequence). Written as DNA, the CDR3 is TGTGCCAGCAGATCACAGGGTTACAATGAGCAGTTCTTC. This codes for CASRSQGYNEQFF.

The chain is built from TRBV2 and TRBJ2-3; D is perhaps TRBD2 (7 bases). The germline V gene encodes CDR1 SNHLY and CDR2 FYNNEI. The CDR3 covers 13 residues. The V end lost 9 bases, the J end lost 1 base, and 11 bases lay between the germline ends. CDR3 in DNA: TGTGCCAGGGGGGGGCCCGGCACAGATACGCAGTATTTT. Translated, it gives CARGGPGTDTQYF.

The J gene is TRBJ2-5, the V gene TRBV9, with TRBD2 matching 10 bases. V trimming: 2 bases; J trimming: 1 base; junction bases outside the gene matches: 2. Germline loops: CDR1 SGDLS, CDR2 YYNGEE. The CDR3 is made up of 15 amino acids. The CDR3 DNA is TGTGCCAGCAGCGTCGGGACTAGCGTCCAAGAGACCCAGTACTTC. This codes for CASSVGTSVQETQYF. Drawing the rest from reference TRBV9 and TRBJ2-5, the complete variable domain is DSGVTQTPKHLITATGQRVTLRCSPRSGDLSVYWYQQSLDQGLQFLIQYYNGEERAKGNILERFSAQQFPDLHSELNLSSLELGDSALYFCASSVGTSVQETQYFGPGTRLLVL.

The V and J genes are TRBV29-1 and TRBJ1-2; maybe TRBD1 (6 bases). CDR1 and CDR2 from the germline V gene are SQVTM and ANQGSEA. The CDR3 length is 12 residues. Between the trimmed V and J ends, which lost 2 bases and 8 bases, there was a span of 12 bases. CDR3: CSVEQQGLGYTF. The CDR3 DNA follows: TGCAGCGTTGAACAACAGGGCCTAGGCTACACCTTC.

The V gene is TRBV6-1, the J gene TRBJ2-7; D is possibly TRBD1 (6 bases). Germline CDR1 and CDR2: MNHNS and SASEGT. Trimming took 4 bases from V and 2 from J, leaving 15 bases between them. This CDR3 contains 15 residues. The CDR3 loop reads CASSGSGTQTYEQYF. The CDR3 DNA follows: TGTGCCAGCAGTGGGTCCGGGACACAGACCTACGAGCAGTACTTC.

The V call is TRBV6-4, the J call TRBJ2-3; 7 bases are a match to TRBD2. The CDR3 is 15 amino acids. Trimming removed 4 bases from V and 2 bases from J; junction bases left unmatched: 6. Per germline, CDR1 MRHNA and CDR2 SNTAGT. The CDR3 DNA reads TGTGCCAGCAGTGCGGTGAGCGGGGTCACAGATACGCAGTATTTT. Encoded protein: CASSAVSGVTDTQYF.

This chain connects TRBV13 to TRBJ1-1, with unresolved D. The CDR3 is 13 residues long. V was cut by 3 bases and J by 4 bases, with 9 bases left in between. Germline V gives CDR1 PRHDT, CDR2 FYEKMQ (reference sequence). This CDR3 reads CASSFQVGTEAFF. The CDR3 nucleotides are TGTGCCAGCAGCTTCCAGGTGGGCACTGAAGCTTTCTTT.

This clone was detected only a few times. The chain has TRBV2 and TRBJ1-6, with 8 bases that match TRBD1. The CDR3 consists of 17 residues. Germline V gene data show CDR1 as SNHLY and CDR2 as FYNNEI. Trimming cost V 5 bases and J 5 bases; bases outside gene matches: 11. The chain's CDR3 is CASSWTIPGQDNSPLHF. The CDR3, as DNA: TGTGCCAGCAGTTGGACGATACCGGGACAGGATAATTCACCCCTCCACTTT.

This rearrangement joins TRBV28 to TRBJ1-2; 10 bases map to TRBD1. V lost 2 bases and J lost 7; bases outside the gene matches: 4. The CDR3 length is 14 residues. Per the germline V gene, CDR1 is MDHEN and CDR2 is SYDVKM. CDR3 DNA sequence: TGTGCCAGCAGTTTAGGGACAGGGGTTGTTGGCTACACCTTC. As protein: CASSLGTGVVGYTF.